Each of the 9 T cell receptor beta chains below was sequenced from the same sample in a study of T cells in Graves' hyperthyroidism and ophthalmopathy. Using RNA transcripts as the source, TCR beta CDR3 regions were amplified. First-round RT-PCR targeting the TCR CDR3 was performed with the HTBI primer set. TCRdb recomputed calls from the multiplex PCR reads with MiXCR, one row per CDR3 protein. The table lists about 350,000 distinct CDR3 sequences, approximately 15% of them singletons. The sequenced material came from blood. These receptors were collected from a middle-aged woman with Graves' ophthalmopathy.

This clonotype was counted a few times. The chain employs TRBV27 and TRBJ2-4; tentative D call: TRBD2 (7 bases). Germline assignment: CDR1 MNHEY and CDR2 SMNVEV (reference sequence). The CDR3 spans 16 residues. Trimming cost V 2 bases and J 3 bases, with 14 bases left between them. The CDR3 reads CASSLGGAGVKNIQYF. The CDR3 DNA reads TGTGCCAGCAGTTTAGGGGGGGCGGGAGTCAAAAACATTCAGTACTTC.

This clonotype was recorded many times. This chain joins TRBV6-5 and TRBJ1-1; no clear D. V shed 4 bases and J shed 0 bases, with 9 bases lying between them. There are 14 residues in the CDR3. Germline CDR1 and CDR2: MNHEY and SVGAGI. This chain's CDR3 is CASSSNSLNTEAFF. The CDR3 bases are TGTGCCAGCAGTTCCAACAGTTTGAACACTGAAGCTTTCTTT.

This clonotype was seen many times. The chain combines TRBV7-6 with TRBJ2-1; tentative D call: TRBD1 (5 bases). The ends were cut back, 3 bases at V and 5 bases at J, with 8 bases in the middle. From germline, CDR1 is SGHVS and CDR2 FNYEAQ. This CDR3 comprises 13 residues. This CDR3 is CASSFRQHNEQFF. The CDR3 nucleotides are TGTGCCAGCAGCTTTAGACAGCACAATGAGCAGTTCTTC.

This clonotype occurred many times. This chain uses TRBV6-5 with TRBJ2-7; 8 bases align to TRBD1. This CDR3 region has 12 residues. With V trimmed by 4 bases and J by 9 bases, 5 bases remained unmatched. Germline CDR1 and CDR2: MNHEY and SVGAGI. The chain's CDR3 is CASSSGQGRQYF. The CDR3 region has the DNA TGTGCCAGCAGTTCTGGACAGGGAAGGCAGTACTTC.

This clonotype appeared a few times. The V and J genes are TRBV10-3 and TRBJ2-5; the D gene is possibly TRBD2 (6 bases). CDR3 size: 14 residues. Trimming stripped 5 bases from V and 5 bases from J, with 15 bases between. Germline CDR1 is ENHRY and CDR2 is SYGVKD. For the CDR3, the DNA is TGTGCCATCAGTAAGGACCCGGGGGTTGAGACCCAGTACTTC. Protein product: CAISKDPGVETQYF.

The rearrangement joins TRBV20-1 to TRBJ2-1; 8 nucleotides agree with TRBD2. V lost 3 bases and J lost 3; bases outside the gene matches: 7. The CDR3 sequence is 15 residues long. The germline gives CDR1 DFQATT, CDR2 SNEGSKA (reference sequence). This CDR3 reads CSASRLAGIYNEQFF. CDR3 nucleotide sequence: TGCAGTGCTAGCCGTCTAGCGGGTATCTACAATGAGCAGTTCTTC.

The sample holds many counts of this clonotype. The chain combines TRBV7-9 with TRBJ2-1, with D hard to call. The CDR3 sequence is 14 residues long. The germline V gene encodes CDR1 SEHNR and CDR2 FQNEAQ (reference sequence). V was pared by 8 bases and J by 0 bases, with 11 bases between. The CDR3 nucleotides read TGTGCCAGCCAGGCGGTAAGCTCCTACAATGAGCAGTTCTTC. Protein product: CASQAVSSYNEQFF.

This clonotype was detected only a few times. The chain recombines TRBV3-1 with TRBJ2-1; 8 nucleotides match TRBD2. CDR1 LGHDT and CDR2 YNNKEL come from the germline V gene (reference sequence). This CDR3 region has 15 residues. The V segment lost 5 bases and the J segment 8 bases; nucleotides outside the gene matches: 11. CDR3 nucleotide sequence: TGTGCCAGCAGCACATCCGGGACTAGATATGATGAGCAGTTCTTC. The encoded protein is CASSTSGTRYDEQFF.

This clonotype was counted between two and nine times. A clone one base away is much larger, so this may be a read error. The conserved phenylalanine or tryptophan normally closing the CDR3 is absent here, so this likely arose from a read error. The chain combines TRBV12-5 with TRBJ1-1; the D is unclear. Trimming took 7 bases from V and 1 from J, leaving 7 bases between them. CDR1 LGHNT and CDR2 FRNRAP come from the germline V gene. This CDR3 comprises 12 residues. CDR3 region: CASARGNTEAFL. The CDR3 DNA is TGTGCTAGTGCTAGAGGGAACACTGAAGCTTTCCTT.